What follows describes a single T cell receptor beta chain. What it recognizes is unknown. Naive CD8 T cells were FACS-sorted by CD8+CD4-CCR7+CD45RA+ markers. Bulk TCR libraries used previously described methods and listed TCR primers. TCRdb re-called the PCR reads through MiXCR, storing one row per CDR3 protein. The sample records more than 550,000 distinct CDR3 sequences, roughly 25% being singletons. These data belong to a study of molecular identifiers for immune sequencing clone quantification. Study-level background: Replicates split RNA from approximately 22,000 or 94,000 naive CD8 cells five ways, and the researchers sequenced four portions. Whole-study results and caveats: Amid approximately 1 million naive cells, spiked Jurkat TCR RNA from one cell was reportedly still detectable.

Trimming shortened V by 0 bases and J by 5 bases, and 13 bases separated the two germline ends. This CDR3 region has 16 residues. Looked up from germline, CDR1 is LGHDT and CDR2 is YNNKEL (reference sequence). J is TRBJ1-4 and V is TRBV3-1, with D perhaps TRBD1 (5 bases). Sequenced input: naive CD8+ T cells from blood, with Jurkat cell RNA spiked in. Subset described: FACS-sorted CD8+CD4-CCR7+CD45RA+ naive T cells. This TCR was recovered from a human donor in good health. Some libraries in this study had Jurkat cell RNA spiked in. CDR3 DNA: TGTGCCAGCAGCCAAGATTGGACAAAGTCGAATGAAAAACTGTTTTTT. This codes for CASSQDWTKSNEKLFF.